This passage covers 24 T cell receptor beta chains from one sample sequenced in a study of Ad26.COV2.S vaccination and SARS-CoV-2 variants. The table came from immunoSEQ multiplex PCR; TCRdb's copy has only in-frame clones and leaves some out. Of fewer than 400,000 clones detected, around nine tenths appear once; the ten largest clones hold 3.5%. Treatment of the sample: around 19 received Ad26.COV2.S at low or high dose, single or two shots; about five received placebo; per-sample allocation not given. Samples were taken on day 63 after the first vaccine or placebo injection. This specimen consisted of peripheral blood, obtained in a trial of Ad26.COV2.S vaccine versus placebo. All receptors derive from a person between 18 and 60 years old who received the Ad26.COV2.S COVID-19 vaccine or a placebo.

This clone was seen a handful of times. V usage is TRBV10-1 and J usage is TRBJ2-2; TRBD2 matches 7 bases. CDR1 WNHNN and CDR2 SYGVQD come from the germline V gene (reference sequence). The junction had 10 bases not matched to a gene; V was cut back by 2 bases and J by 1 base. This CDR3 contains 18 residues. CDR3 residues: CASSEHPQGGENTGELFF. The DNA for the CDR3 is TGCGCCAGCAGTGAGCACCCCCAGGGAGGGGAGAACACCGGGGAGCTGTTTTTT.

This chain uses TRBV2 with TRBJ2-3; D possibly uses TRBD1 or TRBD2 (5 bases each). The CDR3 runs to 15 residues. CDR1 and CDR2 (germline): SNHLY, FYNNEI. V was clipped by 9 bases and J by 3 bases, with 19 bases between them. CDR3 DNA sequence: TGTGCCAGTAATGCCTTATTGGGGGTAACAGATACGCAGTATTTT. The encoded protein is CASNALLGVTDTQYF.

This chain uses TRBV3-1 (or the pseudogene TRBV3-2) with TRBJ1-4; 7 bases agree with TRBD1. J was trimmed by 7 bases and V by 4 bases; bases with no gene match: 6. Germline CDR1 LGHDT, CDR2 YNNKEL (reference sequence). The CDR3 covers 14 residues. CDR3 in amino acids: CASSPRQGGEKLFF. The CDR3 nucleotides read TGTGCCAGCAGCCCCCGACAGGGAGGTGAAAAACTGTTTTTT.

The chain uses TRBV5-4 and TRBJ2-1; the D is unclear. The CDR3 length is 11 residues. Looked up from germline, CDR1 is SGHNT and CDR2 is YYREEE (reference sequence). V dropped 0 bases and J dropped 9 bases, with 4 bases sitting between them. The CDR3: CASSLGFEQFF. The CDR3 DNA is TGTGCCAGCAGCTTGGGATTTGAGCAGTTCTTC.

The chain couples TRBV3-1 (or the pseudogene TRBV3-2) to TRBJ2-7; 8 bases are shared with TRBD1. This CDR3 spans 15 amino acids. Germline assignment: CDR1 LGHDT and CDR2 YNNKEL (reference sequence). V shed 3 bases, J shed 3 bases, and the junction held 7 bases outside the gene matches. The CDR3 here is CASSQPGQVFYEQYF. CDR3 nucleotide sequence: TGTGCCAGCAGCCAGCCGGGACAGGTATTCTACGAGCAGTACTTC.

V and J are TRBV7-8 and TRBJ1-3; D possibly corresponds to TRBD1 (5 bases). This CDR3 spans 14 amino acids. CDR1 and CDR2 from the germline V gene are SGHVS and FQNEAQ. Trimming removed 5 bases from V and 4 bases from J, with 12 bases in between. The CDR3 bases are TGTGCCAGCAGCCTGACAAGGGGAGGAAACACCATATATTTT. It is translated as CASSLTRGGNTIYF.

The genes are TRBV5-1 and TRBJ2-7; D uncertain. Trimming pared 0 bases from V and 3 bases from J, leaving 10 bases between. The CDR3 sequence is 14 residues long. Germline V CDR1 and CDR2: SGHRS, YFSETQ. This CDR3 is CASSLGPVLYEQYF. In nucleotides, the CDR3 is TGCGCCAGCAGCTTGGGTCCGGTTCTCTACGAGCAGTACTTC.

V and J are TRBV4-1 and TRBJ1-4; no firm D call. The CDR3 spans 14 residues. The germline CDR1 and CDR2 sequences are MGHRA and YSYEKL. Trimming removed 0 bases from V and 16 bases from J, with 18 bases in between. CDR3 in amino acids: CASSQDLGSAIGFF. In nucleotides, the CDR3 is TGCGCCAGCAGCCAAGATCTCGGATCCGCTATAGGGTTTTTT.

This chain joins TRBV9 and TRBJ1-1, with unresolved D. CDR1 is SGDLS and CDR2 is YYNGEE in the germline V gene. The germline V and J ends were trimmed by 0 bases and 5 bases, with 14 bases remaining between them. There are 15 residues in the CDR3. CDR3 sequence: CASSVVPLGRTEAFF. The DNA of the CDR3 is TGTGCCAGCAGCGTAGTCCCATTGGGAAGGACTGAAGCTTTCTTT.

The V and J genes are TRBV25-1 and TRBJ1-1, with D uncertain. Trimming left V 6 bases short and J 3 bases short, with 17 bases between. CDR1 MGHDK and CDR2 SYGVNS come from the germline V gene. The CDR3 spans 15 residues. CDR3 amino acids: CASSRAALRDTEAFF. The CDR3 DNA sequence: TGTGCCAGCAGCCGGGCCGCCCTTCGGGACACTGAAGCTTTCTTT. The full variable domain, its missing parts supplied by reference TRBV25-1 and TRBJ1-1, is EADIYQTPRYLVIGTGKKITLECSQTMGHDKMYWYQQDPGMELHLIHYSYGVNSTEKGDLSSESTVSRIRTEHFPLTLESARPSHTSQYLCASSRAALRDTEAFFGQGTRLTVV.

This chain uses TRBV5-1 with TRBJ2-7; D unresolved. The CDR3 consists of 14 residues. The germline V and J ends were trimmed by 1 base and 0 bases, with 8 bases remaining between them. CDR1 is SGHRS and CDR2 is YFSETQ in the germline V gene. In nucleotides, the CDR3 is TGCGCCAGCAGCTTGTCAACGCTCTCCTACGAGCAGTACTTC. Translation gives CASSLSTLSYEQYF.

The chain uses TRBV6-1 and TRBJ2-5, with no clear D. Trimming took off 2 bases at V and 0 bases at J, with 10 bases between the two ends. The CDR3 has 15 residues. CDR1 and CDR2 (germline): MNHNS, SASEGT. Written as DNA, the CDR3 is TGTGCCAGCAGTGAAATTGGGTGGGACCAAGAGACCCAGTACTTC. Protein: CASSEIGWDQETQYF.

V gene TRBV19 combines with J gene TRBJ1-4; D perhaps matches TRBD1 (6 bases). The CDR3 consists of 14 residues. Looked up from germline, CDR1 is LNHDA and CDR2 is SQIVND (reference sequence). Trimming removed 2 bases at V and 7 bases at J, with 11 bases between. Here the CDR3 reads CASSIRQGTEKLFF. The DNA for the CDR3 is TGTGCCAGTAGTATACGGCAGGGGACTGAAAAACTGTTTTTT.

The gene calls are TRBV3-1 (or the pseudogene TRBV3-2) and TRBJ1-6; the D gene is possibly TRBD1 (5 bases). The V end lost 0 bases, the J end lost 10 bases, and 13 bases lay between the germline ends. The CDR3 runs 15 residues. Germline CDR1 LGHDT, CDR2 YNNKEL (reference sequence). In DNA form, the CDR3 reads TGTGCCAGCAGCCAAGACAGGGAGGAGGGCTCACCCCTCCACTTT. As protein: CASSQDREEGSPLHF.

This clone was counted only a few times. The V call is TRBV7-9, the J call TRBJ1-3; D gene unclear. CDR1 and CDR2 (germline): SEHNR, FQNEAQ (reference sequence). The CDR3 covers 13 residues. V lost 2 bases, J lost 8 bases, and 10 bases lay in between. The CDR3 loop is CASSLQGSDTIYF. CDR3 DNA: TGTGCCAGCAGCTTACAAGGGTCGGACACCATATATTTT. Full variable domain (remainder filled in from reference TRBV7-9 and TRBJ1-3): DTGVSQNPRHKITKRGQNVTFRCDPISEHNRLYWYRQTLGQGPEFLTYFQNEAQLEKSRLLSDRFSAERPKGSFSTLEIQRTEQGDSAMYLCASSLQGSDTIYFGEGSWLTVV.

The table lists this clone with a few counts. The rearrangement joins TRBV6-1 to TRBJ1-3, with 10 bases that match TRBD1. J was trimmed by 2 bases and V by 4 bases; bases with no gene match: 5. The CDR3 consists of 16 residues. Germline CDR1 is MNHNS and CDR2 is SASEGT. The CDR3 bases are TGTGCCAGCAGTGCACCGGGACAGGGGACTGGAAACACCATATATTTT. This sequence encodes CASSAPGQGTGNTIYF.

The chain has TRBV19 and TRBJ1-1; D gene ambiguous. Trimming cost V 6 bases and J 1 base, with 12 bases left between them. This CDR3 spans 14 amino acids. Germline V gene lookup returns CDR1 LNHDA and CDR2 SQIVND (reference sequence). The CDR3 DNA reads as TGTGCCAGTAGAGGTTCTGCAGAGAACACTGAAGCTTTCTTT. This codes for CASRGSAENTEAFF.

V is TRBV6-5 and J is TRBJ2-5; D might be TRBD1 (6 bases). V shed 7 bases and J shed 2 bases, with 14 bases lying between them. This CDR3 is 14 amino acids long. The germline CDR1 and CDR2 sequences are MNHEY and SVGAGI. CDR3 nucleotides: TGTGCCAGCAACACCGGGACACAGCAAGAGACCCAGTACTTC. This translates into CASNTGTQQETQYF.

This clone appeared a few times. The chain uses TRBV5-5 and TRBJ2-2, with 9 bases identical to TRBD2. Germline CDR1 reads SGHKS; CDR2 reads YYEKEE (reference sequence). V lost 5 bases, J lost 3 bases, and 2 bases stayed unmatched. There are 14 residues in the CDR3. The CDR3 DNA reads as TGTGCCAGCAGGCGGACTAGCGACACCGGGGAGCTGTTTTTT. It translates to CASRRTSDTGELFF.

This sequence joins TRBV25-1 and TRBJ1-2, with a possible D match to TRBD1 (6 bases). Germline CDR1 MGHDK, CDR2 SYGVNS. Trimming took 3 bases from V and 4 from J, leaving 9 bases between them. This CDR3 is 13 amino acids long. The CDR3 spells CASSEDSGYGYTF. For the CDR3, the DNA is TGTGCCAGCAGTGAGGACAGTGGCTATGGCTACACCTTC.

V and J are TRBV11-2 and TRBJ2-1; D not certain. Germline CDR1 reads SGHAT; CDR2 reads FQNNGV. Trimming stripped 1 base from V and 8 bases from J, with 9 bases between. This CDR3 has 13 residues. CDR3 in amino acids: CASSLVAWDEQFF. The DNA for the CDR3 is TGTGCCAGCAGCTTAGTCGCCTGGGATGAGCAGTTCTTC. Complete variable domain (other parts from reference TRBV11-2 and TRBJ2-1): EAGVAQSPRYKIIEKRQSVAFWCNPISGHATLYWYQQILGQGPKLLIQFQNNGVVDDSQLPKDRFSAERLKGVDSTLKIQPAKLEDSAVYLCASSLVAWDEQFFGPGTRLTVL.

V is TRBV3-1 (or the pseudogene TRBV3-2) and J is TRBJ1-3; D gene ambiguous. The CDR3 is 15 amino acids. The V and J ends lost 3 bases and 0 bases respectively, with 9 bases between them. The germline V gene encodes CDR1 LGHDT and CDR2 YNNKEL (reference sequence). CDR3 nucleotides: TGTGCCAGCAGCCACGGGCCGAGCTCTGGAAACACCATATATTTT. Translated, it gives CASSHGPSSGNTIYF.

The rearrangement joins TRBV29-1 to TRBJ2-7; D unresolved. The CDR3 is 12 amino acids. CDR1 SQVTM and CDR2 ANQGSEA come from the germline V gene. Trimming left V 6 bases short and J 1 base short, with 10 bases between. CDR3 DNA: TGCAGCGTGACCATTGGATCCTACGAGCAGTACTTC. Protein product: CSVTIGSYEQYF.

This chain links TRBV4-2 with TRBJ2-5; no clear D. Germline lookup yields CDR1 LGHNA and CDR2 YNFKEQ. The CDR3 covers 15 residues. The ends were cut back, 0 bases at V and 0 bases at J, with 8 bases in the middle. Here the CDR3 reads CASSQDFGNQETQYF. In DNA form, the CDR3 reads TGTGCCAGCAGCCAAGATTTTGGGAACCAAGAGACCCAGTACTTC.